Below are 13 T cell receptor beta chains sequenced from a single sample in a study of T cells in localized non-small cell lung cancer. The protocol was immunoSEQ multiplex PCR, while the TCRdb copy is restricted to in-frame clones and leaves out a portion. Counted here are over 15,000 clones, about 89% occurring once; the ten biggest clones make up 27%. The input for sequencing was peripheral blood, taken before any cancer treatment. All receptors derive from a female donor older than 55 with stage III squamous cell lung carcinoma.

V and J are TRBV7-9 and TRBJ1-1, with TRBD1 identical over 8 bases. V was clipped by 4 bases and J by 4 bases; unmatched bases: 5. Germline V gene data show CDR1 as SEHNR and CDR2 as FQNEAQ (reference sequence). CDR3 length equals 14 residues. In nucleotides, the CDR3 is TGTGCCAGCAGCTCCAGGGGGCACGGCACTGAAGCTTTCTTT. Translating gives CASSSRGHGTEAFF.

The J gene is TRBJ2-4, the V gene TRBV5-6, with D possibly matching TRBD1 (5 bases). Trimming removed 2 bases from V and 0 bases from J, with 15 bases in between. CDR1 is SGHDT and CDR2 is YYEEEE in the germline V gene. This CDR3 region has 17 residues. CDR3 bases: TGTGCCAGCAGCTTCAGGGATGGGATACTAGCCAAAAACATTCAGTACTTC. This codes for CASSFRDGILAKNIQYF.

This clone has only one observation. The chain links TRBV7-6 to TRBJ1-6, with D perhaps TRBD1 (6 bases). Per germline, CDR1 SGHVS and CDR2 FNYEAQ. The CDR3 sequence is 18 residues long. Trimming cost V 2 bases and J 7 bases, with 21 bases left between them. The CDR3 sequence: CASSLRGRGPIANSPLHF. In DNA form, the CDR3 reads TGTGCCAGCAGCTTACGGGGCCGGGGGCCAATCGCCAATTCACCCCTCCACTTT.

The rearrangement uses TRBV4-1 and TRBJ1-1, with 7 bases identical to TRBD1. This CDR3 has 15 amino acids. Trimming took 0 bases from V and 5 from J; bases not matched to a gene: 6. Germline CDR1 is MGHRA and CDR2 is YSYEKL. CDR3 residues: CASSQDPAGGTEAFF. CDR3 sequence (DNA): TGCGCCAGCAGCCAAGATCCAGCAGGGGGGACTGAAGCTTTCTTT.

V and J are TRBV4-1 and TRBJ1-5, with D unresolved. The CDR3 sequence is 13 residues long. CDR1 is MGHRA and CDR2 is YSYEKL in the germline V gene. With 4 bases removed from V and 6 bases from J, the gap between germline ends came to 10 bases. The CDR3 reads CASSPHGVQPQHF. CDR3 bases: TGCGCCAGCAGCCCCCATGGGGTTCAGCCCCAGCATTTT.

This chain connects TRBV30 to TRBJ2-7; no firm D call. Per the germline V gene, CDR1 is GTSNPN and CDR2 is SVGIG (reference sequence). V was trimmed by 2 bases and J by 3 bases, leaving 8 bases between them. This CDR3 region has 12 residues. This chain's CDR3 is CAWSLADYEQYF. Written as DNA, the CDR3 is TGTGCCTGGAGTCTGGCCGACTACGAGCAGTACTTC.

The chain uses TRBV29-1 and TRBJ1-2, with TRBD1 identical over 10 bases. Germline V lookup: CDR1 SQVTM, CDR2 ANQGSEA. The CDR3 contains 13 residues. The V gene end was trimmed by 4 bases and the J gene end by 5 bases; junction bases not matched to a gene: 4. CDR3 bases: TGCAGCGTTGTTTGGGACAGGGGATATGGCTACACCTTC. Translated, it gives CSVVWDRGYGYTF.

This chain links TRBV19 with TRBJ1-2; the D gene is possibly TRBD1 (5 bases). Germline-derived CDR1 and CDR2 are LNHDA and SQIVND (reference sequence). Trimming took off 9 bases at V and 4 bases at J, with 21 bases between the two ends. The CDR3 covers 15 residues. As DNA, the CDR3 is TGTGCCAGCGCGGTACCACACCTGGGGGGCTATGGCTACACCTTC. Amino acid sequence: CASAVPHLGGYGYTF.

Only a few counts were recorded for this clone. This chain uses TRBV30 with TRBJ1-2; D perhaps matches TRBD1 (5 bases). CDR1 is GTSNPN, CDR2 SVGIG, per germline (reference sequence). CDR3 size: 13 residues. V lost 3 bases and J lost 8, with 16 bases in between. This CDR3 reads CAWSTAPGDGYTF. In DNA, the CDR3 is TGTGCCTGGAGCACGGCGCCGGGGGACGGCTACACCTTC.

V is TRBV7-9 and J is TRBJ2-1, with 9 bases lining up with TRBD2. J gave up 5 bases and V 4 bases, and 9 bases lay outside the gene matches. This CDR3 contains 16 residues. Germline CDR1 is SEHNR and CDR2 is FQNEAQ (reference sequence). CDR3 sequence: CASSSLRAGGDNEQFF. The CDR3 coding sequence is TGTGCCAGCAGCTCCCTCAGGGCGGGAGGGGACAATGAGCAGTTCTTC.

This clone has a single count. The J gene is TRBJ2-7, the V gene TRBV6-1; 7 bases map to TRBD1. The CDR3 runs 14 residues. Germline V gene lookup returns CDR1 MNHNS and CDR2 SASEGT. Trimming cost V 2 bases and J 8 bases; bases outside gene matches: 9. CDR3 DNA sequence: TGTGCCAGCAGTGAAAACCGGGACAGCTCCAAGCAGTACTTC. Translated: CASSENRDSSKQYF.

The chain carries TRBV7-9 and TRBJ2-5; 7 bases are a match to TRBD2. The V gene end was trimmed by 4 bases and the J gene end by 2 bases; junction bases not matched to a gene: 7. Germline V gene lookup returns CDR1 SEHNR and CDR2 FQNEAQ (reference sequence). This CDR3 has 15 amino acids. The CDR3 reads CASSYIWGGQETQYF. CDR3 DNA sequence: TGTGCCAGCAGCTACATATGGGGAGGGCAAGAGACCCAGTACTTC.

The chain carries TRBV30 and TRBJ2-2, with 10 bases aligning to TRBD1. The CDR3 is 13 residues long. CDR1 GTSNPN and CDR2 SVGIG come from the germline V gene (reference sequence). Trimming at V came to 7 bases and at J to 5 bases, leaving 4 bases not matched to a gene. The chain's CDR3 is CASWTGGTGELFF. The CDR3 DNA reads TGTGCCTCTTGGACAGGGGGGACCGGGGAGCTGTTTTTT.